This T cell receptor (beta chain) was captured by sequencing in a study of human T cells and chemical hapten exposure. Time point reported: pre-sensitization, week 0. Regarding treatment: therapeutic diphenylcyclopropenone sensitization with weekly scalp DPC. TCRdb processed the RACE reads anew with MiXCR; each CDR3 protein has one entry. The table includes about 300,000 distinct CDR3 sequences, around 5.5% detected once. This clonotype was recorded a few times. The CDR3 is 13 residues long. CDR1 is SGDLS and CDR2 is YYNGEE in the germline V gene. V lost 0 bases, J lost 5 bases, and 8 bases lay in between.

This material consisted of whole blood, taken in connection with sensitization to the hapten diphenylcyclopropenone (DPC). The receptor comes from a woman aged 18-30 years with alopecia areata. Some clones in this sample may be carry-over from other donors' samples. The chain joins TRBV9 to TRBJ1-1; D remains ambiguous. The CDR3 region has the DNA TGTGCCAGCAGCGTAGTGGCTTATACTGAAGCTTTCTTT. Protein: CASSVVAYTEAFF.